Following are 9 T cell receptor beta chains from one sample sequenced in a study of circulating and synovial CD4+ cells in juvenile arthritis. Generated by immunoSEQ multiplex PCR, the TCRdb table keeps only in-frame clones and is missing some. The repertoire holds roughly 32,000 clones, more than 90% seen once, with 0.6% to 0.8% in the top ten. Source material: CD4+ T cells from blood. The receptors come from a human donor with juvenile idiopathic arthritis.

The rearrangement joins TRBV11-2 to TRBJ1-1; TRBD1 matches at 10 bases. The CDR3 is 14 amino acids. V shed 7 bases and J 8 bases; nucleotides not matched to a gene: 10. Germline loops: CDR1 SGHAT, CDR2 FQNNGV. The CDR3 reads CASTPGQGMREAFF. The CDR3 coding sequence is TGTGCCAGCACCCCGGGACAGGGGATGAGAGAAGCTTTCTTT. Drawing the rest from reference TRBV11-2 and TRBJ1-1, the complete variable domain is EAGVAQSPRYKIIEKRQSVAFWCNPISGHATLYWYQQILGQGPKLLIQFQNNGVVDDSQLPKDRFSAERLKGVDSTLKIQPAKLEDSAVYLCASTPGQGMREAFFGQGTRLTVV.

The V gene is TRBV18, the J gene TRBJ2-2; unclear D gene. CDR1 is KGHSH, CDR2 LQKENI, per germline. This CDR3 region has 15 residues. The germline V and J ends were trimmed by 3 bases and 0 bases, with 8 bases remaining between them. In nucleotides, the CDR3 is TGTGCCAGCTCACCCTCGTGGCCGAACACCGGGGAGCTGTTTTTT. Amino acid sequence: CASSPSWPNTGELFF.

This clone was found once. The V call is TRBV28, the J call TRBJ2-7, with 7 bases lining up with TRBD1. Trimming at V came to 3 bases and at J to 3 bases, leaving 8 bases not matched to a gene. CDR1 MDHEN and CDR2 SYDVKM come from the germline V gene. The CDR3 length is 15 residues. In DNA, the CDR3 is TGTGCCAGCAGTTTTAGGGGGCTACCAATCTACGAGCAGTACTTC. Amino acids: CASSFRGLPIYEQYF. The full variable domain, in which reference TRBV28 and TRBJ2-7 provide the parts outside the CDR3, is DVKVTQSSRYLVKRTGEKVFLECVQDMDHENMFWYRQDPGLGLRLIYFSYDVKMKEKGDIPEGYSVSREKKERFSLILESASTNQTSMYLCASSFRGLPIYEQYFGPGTRLTVT.

This clone showed up just once. This sequence joins TRBV7-2 and TRBJ2-3, with TRBD1 matching 8 bases. The V and J ends lost 1 base and 4 bases, in that order; junction bases with no gene match: 7. The CDR3 spans 16 residues. The germline gives CDR1 SGHTA, CDR2 FQGNSA. The CDR3 DNA follows: TGTGCCAGCAGCTTAGGGGGCAGGGGGCGCCCAGATACGCAGTATTTT. It encodes CASSLGGRGRPDTQYF.

The chain is built from TRBV7-8 and TRBJ2-3, with D possibly matching TRBD1 (6 bases). Germline loops: CDR1 SGHVS, CDR2 FQNEAQ. This CDR3 is built from 17 residues. Between the trimmed V and J ends, which lost 1 base and 3 bases, there was a span of 17 bases. The CDR3 sequence: CASSLGAGVQGTDTQYF. CDR3 coding DNA: TGTGCCAGCAGCTTAGGAGCAGGGGTGCAGGGGACAGATACGCAGTATTTT.

The chain couples TRBV30 to TRBJ1-5; maybe TRBD1 (6 bases). The V gene's germline CDR1 is GTSNPN and CDR2 SVGIG (reference sequence). The CDR3 spans 16 residues. Trimming removed 0 bases from V and 5 bases from J, with 17 bases in between. The CDR3 DNA follows: TGTGCCTGGAGTGTCGGTCTGGGCAGGGGCGATCAGCCCCAGCATTTT. It is translated as CAWSVGLGRGDQPQHF.

The genes are TRBV5-1 and TRBJ1-5; the match to TRBD1 covers 10 bases. V trimming: 4 bases; J trimming: 4 bases; junction bases outside the gene matches: 2. The CDR3 covers 14 residues. Germline-derived CDR1 and CDR2 are SGHRS and YFSETQ. CDR3 amino acids: CASSTGQGNQPQHF. CDR3 in DNA: TGCGCCAGCAGCACGGGACAGGGGAATCAGCCCCAGCATTTT.

V gene TRBV11-2 combines with J gene TRBJ2-4; D may be TRBD2 (7 bases). Per the germline V gene, CDR1 is SGHAT and CDR2 is FQNNGV. There are 14 residues in the CDR3. Trimming pared 4 bases from V and 4 bases from J, leaving 11 bases between. The CDR3 protein is CASSSRGAKNIQYF. The CDR3 DNA follows: TGTGCCAGCAGCTCTCGGGGGGCTAAAAACATTCAGTACTTC.

This rearrangement joins TRBV9 to TRBJ2-5; perhaps TRBD1 as D (5 bases). With 4 bases removed from V and 2 bases from J, the gap between germline ends came to 12 bases. Germline CDR1 and CDR2: SGDLS and YYNGEE. The CDR3 is 14 residues long. This CDR3 reads CASSPTTDQETQYF. Here the CDR3 DNA reads TGTGCCAGCAGCCCGACGACAGATCAAGAGACCCAGTACTTC. The complete variable domain, with remaining parts taken from reference TRBV9 and TRBJ2-5, reads DSGVTQTPKHLITATGQRVTLRCSPRSGDLSVYWYQQSLDQGLQFLIQYYNGEERAKGNILERFSAQQFPDLHSELNLSSLELGDSALYFCASSPTTDQETQYFGPGTRLLVL.